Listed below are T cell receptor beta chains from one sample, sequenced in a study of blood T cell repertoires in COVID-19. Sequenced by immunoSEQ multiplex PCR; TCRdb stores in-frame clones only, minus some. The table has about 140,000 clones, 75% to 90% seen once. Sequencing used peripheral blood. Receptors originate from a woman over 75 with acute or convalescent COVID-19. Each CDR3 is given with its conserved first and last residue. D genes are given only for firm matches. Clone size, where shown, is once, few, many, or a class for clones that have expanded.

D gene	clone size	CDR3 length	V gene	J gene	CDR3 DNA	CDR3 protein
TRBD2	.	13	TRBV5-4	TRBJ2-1	TGTGCCAGCGGGAGGGGTTCACACAATGAGCAGTTCTTC	CASGRGSHNEQFF
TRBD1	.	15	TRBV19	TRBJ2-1	TGTGCCAGTAGTTCGGGACAGGGGTCCTACAATGAGCAGTTCTTC	CASSSGQGSYNEQFF
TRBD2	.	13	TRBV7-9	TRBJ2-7	TGTGCCAGCATACTAGCGGGGGCCTACGAGCAGTACTTC	CASILAGAYEQYF
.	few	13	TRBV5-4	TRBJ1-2	TGTGCCAGCAGCTTCTCCCGGAACTATGGCTACACCTTC	CASSFSRNYGYTF
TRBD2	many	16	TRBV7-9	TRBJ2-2	TGTGCCAGCAGCTTAGTACTAGCGGTAAACACCGGGGAGCTGTTTTTT	CASSLVLAVNTGELFF
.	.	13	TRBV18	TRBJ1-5	TGTGCCAGCTCACCAATACAGGATCAGCCCCAGCATTTT	CASSPIQDQPQHF
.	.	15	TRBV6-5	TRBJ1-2	TGTGCCAGCACCCGCTTGGCGGCGGGGCGGGGTGGCTACACCTTC	CASTRLAAGRGGYTF
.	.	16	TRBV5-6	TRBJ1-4	TGTGCCAGCAGCTGGAGTGGGAGCGCAACTAATGAAAAACTGTTTTTT	CASSWSGSATNEKLFF
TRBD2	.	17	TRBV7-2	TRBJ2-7	TGTGCCAGCAGCTTACAACTAGCGGGAGCCTACTCCTACGAGCAGTACTTC	CASSLQLAGAYSYEQYF
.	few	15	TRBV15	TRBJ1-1	TGTGCCACCAGGGAAAGACAGGAAGGGGACACTGAAGCTTTCTTT	CATRERQEGDTEAFF
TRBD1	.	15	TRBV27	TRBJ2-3	TGTGCCAGCAGTTTAAGAAGGGGGCATGGAGATACGCAGTATTTT	CASSLRRGHGDTQYF
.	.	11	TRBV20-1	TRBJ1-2	TGCAGTGCTTTCAGGGACTATGGCTACACCTTC	CSAFRDYGYTF
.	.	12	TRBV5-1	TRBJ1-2	TGCGCCAGCAGCTTGGAGAGCTATGGCTACACCTTC	CASSLESYGYTF
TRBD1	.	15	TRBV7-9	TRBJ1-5	TGTGCCAGCAGCTTAGATGGAACAGGGGCTGGGCCCCAGCATTTT	CASSLDGTGAGPQHF
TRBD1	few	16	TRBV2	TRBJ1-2	TGTGCCAGCAGTGAGAGTTACAGGGGGTTCGACTATGGCTACACCTTC	CASSESYRGFDYGYTF
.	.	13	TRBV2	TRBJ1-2	TGTGCCAGCAGTGAAGGTCGTAACTATGGCTACACCTTC	CASSEGRNYGYTF
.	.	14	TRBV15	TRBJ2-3	TGTGCCACCAGCAGAGAACCAGGGGCAGATACGCAGTATTTT	CATSREPGADTQYF
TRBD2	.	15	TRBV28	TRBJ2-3	TGTGCCAGCAGTTCGTTACTAGCGCACACAGATACGCAGTATTTT	CASSSLLAHTDTQYF
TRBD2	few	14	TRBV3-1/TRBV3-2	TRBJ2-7	TGTGCCAGCAGCCAAGTCGGGGGGGCTTACGAGCAGTACTTC	CASSQVGGAYEQYF
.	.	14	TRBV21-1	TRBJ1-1	TGTGCCAGCCCGAGGGTATCGGTGAACACTGAAGCTTTCTTT	CASPRVSVNTEAFF
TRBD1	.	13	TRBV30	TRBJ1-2	TGTGCCTGGAGTCAGGGGGCAGAAGACGGCTACACCTTC	CAWSQGAEDGYTF
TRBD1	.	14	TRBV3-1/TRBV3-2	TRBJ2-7	TGTGCCAGCAGCCATCGACAGGGGGCTGGGGAGCAGTACTTC	CASSHRQGAGEQYF
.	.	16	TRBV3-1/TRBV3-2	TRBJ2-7	TGTGCCAGCAGCCCGAGGAGGGCAGGGCAGACCTACGAGCAGTACTTC	CASSPRRAGQTYEQYF
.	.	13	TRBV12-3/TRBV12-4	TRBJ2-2	TGTGCCAGCAGTGGTACAATCTCCGGGGAGCTGTTTTTT	CASSGTISGELFF
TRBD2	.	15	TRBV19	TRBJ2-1	TGTGCCAGTAGTATCAGACTAGCGGGATTTACGGTGCAGTTCTTC	CASSIRLAGFTVQFF
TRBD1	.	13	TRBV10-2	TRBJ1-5	TGCGCCAGCAGTGAACAGGGGCCCACAGCCCAGCATTTT	CASSEQGPTAQHF
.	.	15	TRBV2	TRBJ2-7	TGTGCCAGCAATCTCGGACAGACCTACTCCTACGAGCAGTACTTC	CASNLGQTYSYEQYF
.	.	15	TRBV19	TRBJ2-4	TGTGCCAGTAGTTTTAGGGGCCTAGCCAAAAACATTCAGTACTTC	CASSFRGLAKNIQYF
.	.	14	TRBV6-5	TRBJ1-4	TGTGCCAGCAGCCGGCGATGGGGCCGTGAAAAACTGTTTTTT	CASSRRWGREKLFF
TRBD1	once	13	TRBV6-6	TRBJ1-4	TGTGCCAGCAGAAGGACAGGGAATGAAAAACTGTTTTTT	CASRRTGNEKLFF
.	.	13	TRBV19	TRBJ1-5	TGTGCCAGTAGCCGGACAGAGAATCAGCCCCAGCATTTT	CASSRTENQPQHF
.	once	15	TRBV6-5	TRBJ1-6	TGTGCCAGCAGTTACTCGCGGGAATATAATTCACCCCTCCACTTT	CASSYSREYNSPLHF
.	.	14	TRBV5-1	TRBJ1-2	TGCGCCAGCAGCCCTACCGGCGGGACCTATGGCTACACCTTC	CASSPTGGTYGYTF
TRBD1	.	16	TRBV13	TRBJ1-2	TGTGCCAGCAGCTTTGGGACAGGGCCAGATCTCTATGGCTACACCTTC	CASSFGTGPDLYGYTF
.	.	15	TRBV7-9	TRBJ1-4	TGTGCCAGCAGCTTAAATGGGGACTGGAGCGAAAAACTGTTTTTT	CASSLNGDWSEKLFF
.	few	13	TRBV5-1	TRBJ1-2	TGCGCCAGCACCATTGCAGGGGAGGGCGGCTACACCTTC	CASTIAGEGGYTF
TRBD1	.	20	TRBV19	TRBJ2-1	TGTGCCAGTAGTATAGCCCCTTGGACAGGGGGCCCCTCTCGCCACAATGAGCAGTTCTTC	CASSIAPWTGGPSRHNEQFF
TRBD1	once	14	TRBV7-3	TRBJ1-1	TGTGCCAGCAGCTTGACAGGGGGCAACACTGAAGCTTTCTTT	CASSLTGGNTEAFF
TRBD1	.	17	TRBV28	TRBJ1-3	TGTGCCAGCAGTACGCCGACAGGGGAGGGAGAAGGAAACACCATATATTTT	CASSTPTGEGEGNTIYF
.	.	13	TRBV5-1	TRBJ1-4	TGCGCCAGCAGCTATAGCCCCGGTGAAAAACTGTTTTTT	CASSYSPGEKLFF
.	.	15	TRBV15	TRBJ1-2	TGTGCCACCAGCAGAGAGGAGCCCAGAGGCTATGGCTACACCTTC	CATSREEPRGYGYTF
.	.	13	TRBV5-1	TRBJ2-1	TGCGCCAGCAGTCCCGCCGGGGGATCGGGGCAGTTCTTC	CASSPAGGSGQFF
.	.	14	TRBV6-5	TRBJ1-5	TGTGCCTCCGATCGGGGGGACTTGGTTCAGCCCCAGCATTTT	CASDRGDLVQPQHF
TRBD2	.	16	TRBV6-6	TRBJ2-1	TGTGCCAGCAGTAATTCGGGGACTAGCGGGGTCAATGAGCAGTTCTTC	CASSNSGTSGVNEQFF
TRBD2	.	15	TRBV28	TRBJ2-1	TGTGCCAGCACTTCCGGTGGTCCGGGGGGGAATGAGCAGTTCTTC	CASTSGGPGGNEQFF
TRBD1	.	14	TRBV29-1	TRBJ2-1	TGCAGCGTTTCACGGACAGGGAGCCACAATGAGCAGTTCTTC	CSVSRTGSHNEQFF
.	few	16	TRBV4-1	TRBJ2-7	TGCGCCAGCAGCCAAGGCGCGGGTGCCAGCTCCTACGAGCAGTACTTC	CASSQGAGASSYEQYF
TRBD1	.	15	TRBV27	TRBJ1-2	TGTGCCAGCAGTCCCGGGACAGGGGGCTACTATGGCTACACCTTC	CASSPGTGGYYGYTF
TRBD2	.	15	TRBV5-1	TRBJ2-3	TGCGCCAGCAGCTTAGTAAGCGGGGGCACAGATACGCAGTATTTT	CASSLVSGGTDTQYF
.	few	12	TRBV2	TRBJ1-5	TGTGCCAGCAGTGACGGGGGACGGCCCCAGCATTTT	CASSDGGRPQHF
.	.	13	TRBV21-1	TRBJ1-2	TGTGCCAGCAGCAATCCCGAGAACCCTGGCTACACCTTC	CASSNPENPGYTF
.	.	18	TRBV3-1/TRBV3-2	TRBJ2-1	TGTGCCAGCAGCCAAGATGTTCCGGTGATGAGCTCCTACAATGAGCAGTTCTTC	CASSQDVPVMSSYNEQFF
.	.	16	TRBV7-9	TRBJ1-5	TGTGCCAGCAGCTCACCACGCGGGCTAAACAATCAGCCCCAGCATTTT	CASSSPRGLNNQPQHF
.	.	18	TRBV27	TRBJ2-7	TGTGCCAGCAGTCCCAGCGTTCTGAGGCTAGCCCCCTCCTACGAGCAGTACTTC	CASSPSVLRLAPSYEQYF
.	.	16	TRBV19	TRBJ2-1	TGTGCCAGTAGTGGTAGCCCACCGAGGGCCGGCACTGAGCAGTTCTTC	CASSGSPPRAGTEQFF
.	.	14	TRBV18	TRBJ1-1	TGTGCCAGCTCACCACCGGCGGGGCGCACTGAAGCTTTCTTT	CASSPPAGRTEAFF
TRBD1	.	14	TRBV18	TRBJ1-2	TGTGCCAGCTCACCCGGACAGGGGGACTATGGCTACACCTTC	CASSPGQGDYGYTF
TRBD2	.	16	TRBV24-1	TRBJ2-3	TGTGCCACCAGTGATCCTTCTAGCGGAGGCACAGATACGCAGTATTTT	CATSDPSSGGTDTQYF
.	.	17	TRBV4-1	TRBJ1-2	TGCGCCAGCAGCCAAGTTACTAAGGTGAGAGGAGACTATGGCTACACCTTC	CASSQVTKVRGDYGYTF